The clone carrying this T cell receptor beta chain was seen a single time. The target antigen is unknown. The entry originates in a study of tumor-infiltrating lymphocytes in localized non-small cell lung cancer. Overall study context: Tumor tissue and non-adjacent uninvolved lung came from each patient.

The CDR3 extends over 13 amino acids. Per germline, CDR1 MNHNY and CDR2 SVGAGI (reference sequence). Trimming removed 4 bases at V and 5 bases at J, with 9 bases between. Study results and caveats: No link was found between tumor T-cell fraction and recurrence-free survival. Not all patients were TCR sequenced, owing to tissue quantity.

The assay was immunoSEQ multiplex PCR, and TCRdb's table has in-frame clones only and misses some. This sample has around 25,000 clones, with approximately 64% found just once. This sequence originates from a human donor with non-small cell lung cancer. J is TRBJ1-5 and V is TRBV6-6; D remains unclear. Sequenced sample: lung tumor tissue. The CDR3 nucleotides read TGTGCCAGCAGTTTGAGTACCTATCAGCCCCAGCATTTT. Protein sequence: CASSLSTYQPQHF.